This TCR beta chain came from a study of identical twins. Regarding the study as a whole: Diverse VJ usage suggested most zero-insertion clonotypes were not invariant T cells.

TCRdb redid the calling of the 5' RACE reads with MiXCR, one entry per CDR3 protein. The sample holds over 600,000 distinct CDR3 sequences, roughly 20% seen once. A word on this clonotype: Its antigen is unidentified.

The V gene end was trimmed by 4 bases and the J gene end by 6 bases; junction bases not matched to a gene: 7. The CDR3 spans 17 residues. Germline loops: CDR1 SGHRS, CDR2 YFSETQ. The sample was also reused in another study, on T cells expressing NK-cell markers. That source notes: Sorted CD3+CD56+NKG2C+, CD3+CD56+NKG2C- and CD3+CD56-NKG2C+ T cells supplied TCR beta repertoires. Dominant NKG2C+ clonotypes made up about 1.0-7.0% of CD8+ T cells in roughly 6 donors. Where a handful of donors were concerned, these clonotypes also led the CD3+CD56-NKG2C+ fraction.

This chain uses TRBV5-1 with TRBJ2-1, with 16 bases fitting TRBD2. This TCR was recovered from a woman aged 18-35 years in good health. The material sequenced was PBMCs. Written as DNA, the CDR3 is TGCGCCAGCAGCAAGGGACTAGCGGGGGGGCAGAGCAATGAGCAGTTCTTC. Its protein product is CASSKGLAGGQSNEQFF.